A single sample is the source of the 32 T cell receptor beta chains below, sequenced in a study of blood T cells in healthy people across ages. The use of a sample-barcoded 5' primer and a J-beta primer mix characterized a second PCR of roughly 7 to 11 cycles. TCRdb independently ran MiXCR on the 5' RACE reads; one entry per CDR3 protein. This repertoire shows about 1.1 million distinct CDR3 sequences, around two fifths found once; its top ten account for around 14%. The sequenced sample was blood. The receptor set was obtained from a man younger than 35 in good health.

This clonotype was seen a handful of times. V is TRBV6-5 and J is TRBJ2-7, with unresolved D. The V and J ends lost 0 bases and 4 bases respectively, with 13 bases between them. The V gene's germline CDR1 is MNHEY and CDR2 SVGAGI. The CDR3 extends over 15 amino acids. CDR3: CASSYSSGVGYEQYF. CDR3 in DNA: TGTGCCAGCAGTTACTCATCTGGGGTAGGGTACGAGCAGTACTTC.

This clonotype occurred many times. The junction departs from germline at one end; a sequencing error may be responsible. This chain uses TRBV5-1 with TRBJ2-1; no reliable D call. CDR1 is SGHRS, CDR2 YFSETQ, per germline. This CDR3 contains 12 residues. CDR3 loop: CASSLGSDEQFF. In DNA form, the CDR3 reads TGTGCCAGCAGCTTAGGTTCGGATGAGCAGTTCTTC.

The chain has TRBV5-1 and TRBJ2-3; no clear D. Germline assignment: CDR1 SGHRS and CDR2 YFSETQ. Trimming pared 3 bases from V and 0 bases from J, leaving 23 bases between. The CDR3 spans 19 residues. CDR3 bases: TGCGCCAGCAGCTCCACATCCCTTGGGATCGACACTAGCACAGATACGCAGTATTTT. Translating it yields CASSSTSLGIDTSTDTQYF.

This rearrangement joins TRBV27 to TRBJ2-3, with 10 nucleotides matching TRBD2. Losses at the gene ends were 8 bases for V and 6 bases for J; bases not matched to a gene: 11. Germline V gene sequence: CDR1 MNHEY, CDR2 SMNVEV (reference sequence). This CDR3 is 15 amino acids long. CDR3 coding DNA: TGTGCCAGCGGAAGGGCACTAGCGGGGTCTGATACGCAGTATTTT. This sequence encodes CASGRALAGSDTQYF.

The chain links TRBV6-2 or TRBV6-3 to TRBJ1-2; TRBD1 agrees at 8 bases. The length of the CDR3 is 15 residues. The ends lost 2 bases at V and 6 bases at J; junction bases unmatched: 8. Germline CDR1 MNHEY, CDR2 SVGEGT. The CDR3 reads CASSYTSDRADGYTF. CDR3 coding DNA: TGTGCCAGCAGTTACACCTCGGACAGGGCAGATGGCTACACCTTC.

V and J are TRBV28 and TRBJ1-1; tentative D call: TRBD1 (5 bases). Germline values: CDR1 MDHEN, CDR2 SYDVKM. The CDR3 is 16 amino acids. With 6 bases removed from V and 2 bases from J, the gap between germline ends came to 19 bases. The CDR3 spells CASRGEGANLNTEAFF. In DNA, the CDR3 is TGTGCCAGCAGGGGAGAAGGGGCCAATCTAAACACTGAAGCTTTCTTT. The full variable domain, completed using reference TRBV28 and TRBJ1-1, is DVKVTQSSRYLVKRTGEKVFLECVQDMDHENMFWYRQDPGLGLRLIYFSYDVKMKEKGDIPEGYSVSREKKERFSLILESASTNQTSMYLCASRGEGANLNTEAFFGQGTRLTVV.

In its sample, this clonotype was seen a few times. The chain couples TRBV10-3 to TRBJ1-2; D gene unclear. V was trimmed by 7 bases and J by 6 bases, leaving 15 bases between them. The CDR3 loop spans 13 amino acids. Looked up from germline, CDR1 is ENHRY and CDR2 is SYGVKD. CDR3 sequence: CAITLSKEDGYTF. The CDR3 coding sequence is TGTGCCATCACCCTCTCGAAGGAAGATGGCTACACCTTC.

J is TRBJ1-1 and V is TRBV4-2; D ambiguous. Germline V gene data show CDR1 as LGHNA and CDR2 as YNFKEQ. V shed 3 bases and J shed 3 bases, with 14 bases lying between them. This CDR3 region has 15 residues. CDR3 coding DNA: TGTGCCAGCAGCCACCCGACGCAGCCTCACACTGAAGCTTTCTTT. Translated, it gives CASSHPTQPHTEAFF.

About this clonotype: The junction departs from the called germline gene at one end, perhaps through a read error. This sequence joins TRBV2 and TRBJ2-7; TRBD1 matches at 8 bases. The germline CDR1 and CDR2 sequences are SNHLY and FYNNEI. This CDR3 is built from 18 residues. The DNA of the CDR3 is TGTGCCAACAGTGGAGAGTCAGGGGGCCTACTCTCGCCTTACGAGCAGTACTTC. As protein: CANSGESGGLLSPYEQYF.

V gene TRBV12-3 or TRBV12-4 combines with J gene TRBJ1-2; the D is unclear. This CDR3 comprises 13 residues. Between the trimmed V and J ends, which lost 3 bases and 8 bases, there was a span of 13 bases. In nucleotides, the CDR3 is TGTGCCAGCAGTTTTGCGAGGATGAGCGGCTACACCTTC. Its protein is CASSFARMSGYTF.

The J gene is TRBJ2-7, the V gene TRBV20-1, with TRBD1 as a possible D gene (6 bases). Trimming shortened V by 4 bases and J by 7 bases, and 20 bases separated the two germline ends. CDR3 length: 14 amino acids. In germline, CDR1 is DFQATT, CDR2 SNEGSKA (reference sequence). CDR3 region: CSATTGFRGNEQYF. CDR3 nucleotides: TGCAGTGCTACGACCGGGTTCAGGGGCAATGAGCAGTACTTC.

This clonotype was seen repeatedly, ten times or more. The chain employs TRBV4-3 and TRBJ1-2, with no clear D. CDR3 length equals 14 residues. The ends were cut back, 2 bases at V and 6 bases at J, with 13 bases in the middle. Germline CDR1 LGHNA, CDR2 YSLEER. This chain's CDR3 is CASSQMTPGHGYTF. For the CDR3, the DNA is TGCGCCAGCAGCCAAATGACACCCGGACATGGCTACACCTTC.

This clonotype was seen more than once but under ten times. The rearrangement joins TRBV13 to TRBJ2-1; D possibly uses TRBD1 or TRBD2 (6 bases each). The J call could be wrong; TRBJ2-7 is a better fit for the DNA end. CDR1 is PRHDT, CDR2 FYEKMQ, per germline (reference sequence). The CDR3 is 19 amino acids. The chain's CDR3 is CASSLGGHGTTSSYNEQYF. The CDR3 nucleotides are TGTGCCAGCAGCTTAGGGGGACACGGAACCACTAGCTCCTACAATGAGCAGTACTTC.

J is TRBJ1-1 and V is TRBV12-3 or TRBV12-4; perhaps TRBD1 as D (5 bases). The CDR3 contains 13 residues. V was shortened by 6 bases and J by 3 bases, with 11 bases between the two germline ends. CDR3 sequence: CASRQGGDTEAFF. CDR3 bases: TGTGCCAGCAGGCAGGGAGGAGACACTGAAGCTTTCTTT.

This chain uses TRBV2 with TRBJ2-7, with D unresolved. V was trimmed by 4 bases and J by 3 bases, leaving 10 bases between them. In germline, CDR1 is SNHLY, CDR2 FYNNEI. This CDR3 region has 13 residues. As DNA, the CDR3 is TGTGCCAGCAGTGGGCCGGCCGACTACGAGCAGTACTTC. As protein: CASSGPADYEQYF.

This chain uses TRBV6-5 with TRBJ2-3; 8 bases map to TRBD2. Germline V CDR1 and CDR2: MNHEY, SVGAGI. The CDR3 has 14 amino acids. V was pared by 9 bases and J by 1 base, with 6 bases of the junction left unmatched. CDR3 residues: CASRNSGGTDTQYF. The CDR3, as DNA: TGTGCCAGTCGAAATAGCGGGGGCACAGATACGCAGTATTTT.

This rearrangement joins TRBV29-1 to TRBJ1-1; 9 bases fit TRBD1. This CDR3 is 14 amino acids long. V was pared by 5 bases and J by 1 base, with 5 bases of the junction left unmatched. Germline-derived CDR1 and CDR2 are SQVTM and ANQGSEA. The CDR3 coding sequence is TGCAGCGTTTCGGGACAGGGTGGGAACACTGAAGCTTTCTTT. This codes for CSVSGQGGNTEAFF. The whole variable domain, remainder taken from reference TRBV29-1 and TRBJ1-1, is SAVISQKPSRDICQRGTSLTIQCQVDSQVTMMFWYRQQPGQSLTLIATANQGSEATYESGFVIDKFPISRPNLTFSTLTVSNMSPEDSSIYLCSVSGQGGNTEAFFGQGTRLTVV.

The gene calls are TRBV20-1 and TRBJ2-2; a possible D gene is TRBD1 (6 bases). Trimming took off 6 bases at V and 4 bases at J, with 15 bases between the two ends. The CDR3 has 14 residues. The germline V gene has CDR1 DFQATT and CDR2 SNEGSKA (reference sequence). The chain's CDR3 is CSAYAGALTGELFF. DNA of the CDR3: TGCAGTGCATATGCAGGGGCTCTCACCGGGGAGCTGTTTTTT.

In this sample, this clonotype turned up a few times. The chain couples TRBV20-1 to TRBJ1-6; D is unclear. Looked up from germline, CDR1 is DFQATT and CDR2 is SNEGSKA (reference sequence). The CDR3 contains 13 residues. The CDR3 region is CSGRTQLDSPLHF. The DNA of the CDR3 is TGCAGCGGCCGGACTCAACTAGATTCACCCCTCCACTTT.

This chain uses TRBV20-1 with TRBJ2-7; tentative D call: TRBD1 (5 bases). Germline CDR1 reads DFQATT; CDR2 reads SNEGSKA (reference sequence). The CDR3 consists of 14 residues. Trimming left V 4 bases short and J 0 bases short, with 13 bases between. The chain's CDR3 is CSATNDRNSYEQYF. DNA for the CDR3: TGCAGTGCTACCAACGACAGAAACTCCTACGAGCAGTACTTC.

This clonotype was counted many times. The V and J genes are TRBV20-1 and TRBJ2-1; no firm D call. Looked up from germline, CDR1 is DFQATT and CDR2 is SNEGSKA (reference sequence). The CDR3 has 12 amino acids. V lost 5 bases and J lost 3, with 8 bases in between. CDR3 in DNA: TGCAGTGCTCCCGGGTACTACAATGAGCAGTTCTTC. It is translated as CSAPGYYNEQFF.

The CDR3: CASSQDLYSQVLFNYGYTF. In DNA form, the CDR3 reads TGCGCCAGCAGCCAAGACTTATATTCACAGGTGCTTTTTAACTATGGCTACACCTTC. J is TRBJ1-2 and V is TRBV4-1; D is possibly TRBD1 (5 bases). The CDR3 length is 19 residues. Trimming pared 0 bases from V and 1 base from J, leaving 21 bases between. Germline assignment: CDR1 MGHRA and CDR2 YSYEKL.

The chain is built from TRBV13 and TRBJ2-3; 9 bases map to TRBD1. The CDR3 covers 16 residues. J gave up 2 bases and V 5 bases, and 8 bases lay outside the gene matches. Per the germline V gene, CDR1 is PRHDT and CDR2 is FYEKMQ (reference sequence). CDR3 protein: CASSPHDRGSTDTQYF. The CDR3 region has the DNA TGTGCCAGCAGCCCCCACGACAGGGGGTCCACAGATACGCAGTATTTT. The entire variable domain, with the rest obtained from reference TRBV13 and TRBJ2-3, is as follows: AAGVIQSPRHLIKEKRETATLKCYPIPRHDTVYWYQQGPGQDPQFLISFYEKMQSDKGSIPDRFSAQQFSDYHSELNMSSLELGDSALYFCASSPHDRGSTDTQYFGPGTRLTVL.

This clonotype was seen once. V usage is TRBV14 and J usage is TRBJ1-1; tentative D call: TRBD1 (5 bases). The CDR3 totals 15 residues. V was trimmed by 0 bases and J by 1 base, leaving 9 bases between them. CDR1 and CDR2 from the germline V gene are SGHDN and FVKESK. The CDR3 is CASSQDPGGNTEAFF. The CDR3 DNA reads TGTGCCAGCAGCCAAGATCCGGGGGGGAACACTGAAGCTTTCTTT.

This clonotype was recorded many times. The chain has TRBV4-3 and TRBJ1-2; no firm D call. Deletions cut 0 bases from V and 4 bases from J, with 9 bases between. This CDR3 region has 14 residues. Germline lookup yields CDR1 LGHNA and CDR2 YSLEER. CDR3 coding DNA: TGCGCCAGCAGCCAAGAATTTGGTCCCTATGGCTACACCTTC. Translating it yields CASSQEFGPYGYTF.

The chain joins TRBV4-3 to TRBJ2-1, with no clear D. This CDR3 is built from 17 residues. V was cut by 0 bases and J by 1 base, with 13 bases left in between. The germline gives CDR1 LGHNA, CDR2 YSLEER. For the CDR3, the DNA is TGCGCCAGCAGCCAAGATCGAGGTCTCAGGTCCTACAATGAGCAGTTCTTC. Its translation is CASSQDRGLRSYNEQFF.

The chain recombines TRBV20-1 with TRBJ1-2; D is perhaps TRBD1 (5 bases). Trimming stripped 3 bases from V and 3 bases from J, with 14 bases between. The CDR3 totals 14 residues. Germline V gene lookup returns CDR1 DFQATT and CDR2 SNEGSKA (reference sequence). CDR3 region: CSASRDRGYYGYTF. The CDR3 DNA sequence: TGCAGTGCTAGTAGGGATCGGGGCTACTATGGCTACACCTTC.

Ten or more counts support this clonotype. The rearrangement uses TRBV10-3 and TRBJ1-2; weak D call: TRBD1 (6 bases). In germline, CDR1 is ENHRY, CDR2 SYGVKD. There are 16 residues in the CDR3. V was trimmed by 3 bases and J by 7 bases, leaving 21 bases between them. CDR3 DNA: TGTGCCATCAGTGAAGGGGGAAACAGGGATTTTTTTGGCTACACCTTC. Translating gives CAISEGGNRDFFGYTF.

Ten or more counts support this clonotype. The chain joins TRBV7-2 to TRBJ1-2; the D is unclear. Germline-derived CDR1 and CDR2 are SGHTA and FQGNSA. The CDR3 runs 12 residues. V was pared by 6 bases and J by 4 bases, with 9 bases between. The CDR3 DNA reads as TGTGCCAGCAGTTTATCGACCTATGGCTACACCTTC. Its protein is CASSLSTYGYTF.

The chain links TRBV7-9 to TRBJ1-1; D perhaps matches TRBD1 (5 bases). V was shortened by 3 bases and J by 0 bases, with 11 bases between the two germline ends. Germline CDR1 and CDR2: SEHNR and FQNEAQ (reference sequence). The CDR3 loop spans 15 amino acids. The CDR3, as DNA: TGTGCCAGCAGCTTCGGGGGAACCATGAACACTGAAGCTTTCTTT. It is translated as CASSFGGTMNTEAFF. The variable domain in full, with the rest retrieved from reference TRBV7-9 and TRBJ1-1, is DTGVSQNPRHKITKRGQNVTFRCDPISEHNRLYWYRQTLGQGPEFLTYFQNEAQLEKSRLLSDRFSAERPKGSFSTLEIQRTEQGDSAMYLCASSFGGTMNTEAFFGQGTRLTVV.

This chain joins TRBV12-3 or TRBV12-4 and TRBJ2-1; 7 positions match TRBD1. The CDR3 length is 15 residues. V lost 5 bases and J lost 4; bases outside the gene matches: 8. The CDR3 loop reads CASSPDRVAYNEQFF. The CDR3 DNA sequence: TGTGCCAGCAGTCCCGACAGGGTAGCGTACAATGAGCAGTTCTTC.

This chain links TRBV11-2 with TRBJ2-7; D may be TRBD1 (5 bases). Deletions cut 10 bases from V and 5 bases from J, with 21 bases between. This CDR3 region has 14 residues. CDR1 SGHAT and CDR2 FQNNGV come from the germline V gene. As DNA, the CDR3 is TGTGCCAACAGGCCCGTGGGGCGGATGAACGAGCAGTACTTC. Translated, it gives CANRPVGRMNEQYF.